The 14 T cell receptor beta chains in this list originate from one sample, sequenced in a study of blood T cell repertoires in COVID-19. The repertoire was sequenced with immunoSEQ multiplex PCR; TCRdb's copy has only in-frame clones and lacks some. The sample consists of 250,000 to 300,000 clones, around nine tenths of them appearing once. The sample taken for sequencing was peripheral blood. The receptors were sampled from a woman in her seventies with COVID-19, enrolled during active disease.

The CDR3 spells CASSDRRGHGELFF. CDR3 DNA: TGTGCCAGCAGTGATAGGAGGGGTCACGGGGAGCTGTTTTTT. The genes are TRBV6-1 and TRBJ2-2; D is perhaps TRBD2 (6 bases). The CDR3 covers 14 residues. V shed 3 bases and J shed 7 bases, with 12 bases lying between them. In germline, CDR1 is MNHNS, CDR2 SASEGT.

To note about this clone: Other DNA sequences of this sample code for an identical CDR3. The chain joins TRBV18 to TRBJ1-4, with D perhaps matching TRBD1 (6 bases). Trimming cost V 3 bases and J 0 bases, with 11 bases left between them. Germline V lookup: CDR1 KGHSH, CDR2 LQKENI. This CDR3 comprises 16 residues. The CDR3 loop reads CASSPGAVATNEKLFF. In DNA, the CDR3 is TGTGCCAGCTCACCGGGGGCAGTAGCAACTAATGAAAAACTGTTTTTT.

There are a few counts of this clone. The CDR3 DNA sequence: TGTGCCAGCAGCTTCGGCACTGAAGCTTTCTTT. It is translated as CASSFGTEAFF. The chain employs TRBV7-9 and TRBJ1-1; D is unclear. The germline V gene encodes CDR1 SEHNR and CDR2 FQNEAQ (reference sequence). The CDR3 sequence is 11 residues long. V was clipped by 3 bases and J by 4 bases, with 3 bases between them.

The rearrangement links TRBV3-1 (or the pseudogene TRBV3-2) to TRBJ2-7; TRBD2 is a possible D gene (7 bases). CDR1 is LGHDT, CDR2 YNNKEL, per germline (reference sequence). The CDR3 is made up of 16 amino acids. Trimming stripped 4 bases from V and 4 bases from J, with 20 bases between. The chain's CDR3 is CASSLDGRAQGYEQYF. In DNA, the CDR3 is TGTGCCAGCAGCCTCGATGGGAGGGCCCAGGGGTACGAGCAGTACTTC.

The chain uses TRBV30 and TRBJ2-1, with D unclear. The germline gives CDR1 GTSNPN, CDR2 SVGIG (reference sequence). V was pared by 1 base and J by 5 bases, with 9 bases between. The CDR3 runs 13 residues. As DNA, the CDR3 is TGTGCCTGGAGTGGCCTATTTGACAATGAGCAGTTCTTC. As protein: CAWSGLFDNEQFF. The complete variable domain, with remaining parts taken from reference TRBV30 and TRBJ2-1, reads SQTIHQWPATLVQPVGSPLSLECTVEGTSNPNLYWYRQAAGRGLQLLFYSVGIGQISSEVPQNLSASRPQDRQFILSSKKLLLSDSGFYLCAWSGLFDNEQFFGPGTRLTVL.

CDR3 nucleotides: TGCGCCAGCAGCAGAAGCGGGGAAGGCTCCTACAATGAGCAGTTCTTC. Translated: CASSRSGEGSYNEQFF. The chain carries TRBV5-1 and TRBJ2-1; TRBD2 agrees at 7 bases. The V and J ends lost 4 bases and 0 bases, in that order; junction bases with no gene match: 7. Germline CDR1 and CDR2: SGHRS and YFSETQ. There are 16 residues in the CDR3.

CDR3 DNA: TGTGCCTGGATAGGGGCTAGCACAGATACGCAGTATTTT. Amino acids: CAWIGASTDTQYF. This chain joins TRBV30 and TRBJ2-3; weak D call: TRBD1 (5 bases). Trimming stripped 4 bases from V and 0 bases from J, with 8 bases between. The CDR3 spans 13 residues. Germline V CDR1 and CDR2: GTSNPN, SVGIG (reference sequence).

The sample holds one count of this clone. The chain employs TRBV28 and TRBJ1-1; 7 bases fit TRBD1. V shed 4 bases, J shed 5 bases, and the junction held 4 bases outside the gene matches. Germline CDR1 is MDHEN and CDR2 is SYDVKM. This CDR3 comprises 13 residues. The CDR3 here is CASSSTGRTEAFF. The CDR3 region has the DNA TGTGCCAGCAGTTCGACAGGGAGGACTGAAGCTTTCTTT.

V gene TRBV7-2 combines with J gene TRBJ2-7, with D perhaps matching TRBD2 (5 bases). The V gene lost 4 bases and the J gene lost 1 base, with 14 bases spanning the gap. CDR1 is SGHTA and CDR2 is FQGNSA in the germline V gene. The CDR3 contains 15 residues. The CDR3 coding sequence is TGTGCCAGCAGCTGGGCCCGGGGATCTTCCTACGAGCAGTACTTC. It yields the protein CASSWARGSSYEQYF.

This clone was picked up many times. The chain combines TRBV7-2 with TRBJ2-7, with D perhaps TRBD2 (5 bases). Germline V gene lookup returns CDR1 SGHTA and CDR2 FQGNSA. CDR3 length: 17 amino acids. Between the trimmed V and J ends, which lost 1 base and 3 bases, there was a span of 19 bases. The CDR3: CASSLGSGDPSYYEQYF. CDR3 nucleotide sequence: TGTGCCAGCAGCTTAGGGAGCGGAGACCCTTCTTACTACGAGCAGTACTTC. Variable domain in full (rest from reference TRBV7-2 and TRBJ2-7): GAGVSQSPSNKVTEKGKDVELRCDPISGHTALYWYRQSLGQGLEFLIYFQGNSAPDKSGLPSDRFSAERTGGSVSTLTIQRTQQEDSAVYLCASSLGSGDPSYYEQYFGPGTRLTVT.

The CDR3 coding sequence is TGTGCCAGCATTCCGGGGAACACTGAAGCTTTCTTT. Its translation is CASIPGNTEAFF. The chain has TRBV2 and TRBJ1-1; D is undetermined. The length of the CDR3 is 12 residues. V dropped 7 bases and J dropped 1 base, with 7 bases sitting between them. Germline CDR1 is SNHLY and CDR2 is FYNNEI. The full variable domain, completed using reference TRBV2 and TRBJ1-1, is EPEVTQTPSHQVTQMGQEVILRCVPISNHLYFYWYRQILGQKVEFLVSFYNNEISEKSEIFDDQFSVERPDGSNFTLKIRSTKLEDSAMYFCASIPGNTEAFFGQGTRLTVV.

This chain links TRBV6-5 with TRBJ1-1, with D hard to call. The CDR3 length is 13 residues. Germline CDR1 MNHEY, CDR2 SVGAGI. V was trimmed by 3 bases and J by 6 bases, leaving 11 bases between them. The CDR3 DNA follows: TGTGCCAGCAGTTATCAGGTAGCGGCTGAAGCTTTCTTT. Translated: CASSYQVAAEAFF.

The chain links TRBV4-1 to TRBJ2-5; 9 nucleotides line up with TRBD2. The trim removed 6 bases at V and 2 bases at J, leaving 10 bases unmatched. The CDR3 consists of 16 residues. CDR1 MGHRA and CDR2 YSYEKL come from the germline V gene. The CDR3 reads CASSLRLAGQQETQYF. The CDR3 DNA follows: TGCGCCAGCAGTCTACGCCTAGCGGGGCAGCAAGAGACCCAGTACTTC.

This clone appeared a single time. This chain links TRBV20-1 with TRBJ1-1; D gene unclear. CDR1 is DFQATT and CDR2 is SNEGSKA in the germline V gene (reference sequence). V was shortened by 5 bases and J by 8 bases, with 9 bases between the two germline ends. The CDR3 contains 10 residues. The CDR3 loop reads CSAGTKEAFF. For the CDR3, the DNA is TGCAGTGCTGGCACGAAAGAAGCTTTCTTT.